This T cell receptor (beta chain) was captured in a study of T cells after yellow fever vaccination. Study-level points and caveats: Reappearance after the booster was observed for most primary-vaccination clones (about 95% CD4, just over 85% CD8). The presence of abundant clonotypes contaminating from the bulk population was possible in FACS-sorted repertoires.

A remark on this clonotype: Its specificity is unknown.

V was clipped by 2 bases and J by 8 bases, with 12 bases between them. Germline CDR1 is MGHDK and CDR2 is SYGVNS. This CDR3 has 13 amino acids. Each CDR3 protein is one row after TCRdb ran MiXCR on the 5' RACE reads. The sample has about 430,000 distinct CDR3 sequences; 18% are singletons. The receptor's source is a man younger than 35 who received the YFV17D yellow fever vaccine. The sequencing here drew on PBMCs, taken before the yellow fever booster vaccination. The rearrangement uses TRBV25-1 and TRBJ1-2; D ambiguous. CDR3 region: CASSEEARWGYTF. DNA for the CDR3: TGTGCCAGCAGTGAAGAAGCGAGGTGGGGCTACACCTTC.